The present entry profiles one T cell receptor beta chain with its context. In this sample, this clonotype turned up many times. Its antigen specificity is not known. No quality values exist for individual bases; no much larger clone is one base distant. This sample was taken from a study of molecular identifiers for immune sequencing clone quantification listed by TCRdb under 2018. Context from the whole study: For a replicate experiment, RNA from roughly 18,000 or 92,000 naive CD8 T cells was divided into five aliquots, of which four were sequenced. This methods study used CD8 T cells to benchmark TCR RNA copy counting and molecular-identifier clustering-based TCR repertoire sequencing (MIDCIRS). General conclusions and limits of the study: Modeling indicated about 3 TCR RNA copies recovered per cell, compared with roughly 10 by digital PCR, which implies a capture efficiency of 25% to 35%. Highly expanded clone sizes could be underestimated because identical TCR molecules may share a barcode. In CMV-specific effector cells, clones with more than 20 RNA copies accounted for over 98% of molecules, whereas in naive cells such clones accounted for under 1%. When barcode sub-clustering was omitted, TCR diversity was inflated by chimeric consensus sequences, with chimeras reaching as high as 47%. The naive libraries included spiked-in Jurkat TCR RNA (roughly ten copies' worth), and this Jurkat TCR RNA is not part of the donor repertoire. A single cell's worth of spiked-in Jurkat TCR RNA was reported detectable even among one million naive CD8 T cells.

The protocol used for the library was PCR. TCRdb shows the sequencer as NextSeq 500. Bulk TCR libraries were generated as previously described, with the TCR primers listed in Table S5 used. Purification of total RNA was performed with the Qiagen AllPrep DNA/RNA kit. Reads from multiple sequencing runs of the same library were pooled before analysis. Per the authors' processing: Reads were retained only if the reads had an exact TCR constant sequence, and the retained reads were trimmed to 150 nt and grouped according to their 12-nt molecular barcodes. Within each barcode group, reads were sub-clustered at a 15% Levenshtein threshold, and quality-weighted consensus sequences were built per RNA molecule. Non-functional sequences were discarded, and so were lower-count sequences lying one edit away from another sequence. Barcode sub-clusters with fewer than 20% of the maximum read count were removed, based on fitting two negative binomial distributions. Starting from the raw public reads, TCRdb applied fastp trimming at Q25, assembled clones with MiXCR and retained in-frame beta chains. Here each entry gathers all rows of one CDR3 protein and keeps the most common genes and DNA. The V and J calls, along with clone size, are taken from TCRdb and not from the paper's own processing. The sample records approximately 590,000 distinct CDR3 sequences, about 25% of which are singletons. About 0.78% of the sample goes to the ten largest clones.

Libraries of naive CD8 T cells were generated from roughly 20,000 to 1,000,000 sorted cells, with 10%, 30% or 50% of the purified RNA used. Naive CD8 T cells were FACS-sorted as CD8+CD4-CCR7+CD45RA+ on a BD FACSAria II into RLT Plus buffer. To test detection sensitivity, Jurkat RNA equal to about nine TCR copies was added to samples of roughly 18,000-1,000,000 naive CD8 T cells. Enrichment of CD8 T cells was done with RosetteSep CD8+ T Cell Enrichment Cocktail plus Ficoll-Paque, and ACK red cell lysis came afterward. Cut back by 2 bases and 3 bases, the V and J ends lie 12 bases apart. Reading from cysteine to phenylalanine, the CDR3 counts 15 amino acids. Solely the CDR3 DNA is kept, with 45 bases framed from the first base. The germline V gene (reference sequence) specifies SEHNR as CDR1 and FQNEAQ as CDR2.

The chain was built from TRBV7-9 and TRBJ2-3; no D segment can be confidently identified. Sequenced input: naive CD8+ T cells from blood, with Jurkat cell RNA spiked in. What the cell subset or site label conveys for this sample: FACS-sorted CD8+CD4-CCR7+CD45RA+ naive T cells. The receptor's source is a human donor in good health. Some libraries in this study had Jurkat cell RNA spiked in. The CDR3 has the sequence CASSLNIRATDTQYF. The sequenced DNA: TGTGCCAGCAGCTTAAACATTCGCGCAACAGATACGCAGTATTTT.